This T cell receptor (beta chain) was captured in a study of blood T cell repertoires in COVID-19 (TCRdb year 2020). Regarding the study in general: Collaborator samples came from the United States, Italy and Spain and covered acute and convalescent phases of COVID-19. The samples were drawn from the first 160 participants of the ongoing ImmuneRACE study and from 950 to 1,500 subjects provided by 6 global collaborators. The dataset comprised deeply sampled blood TCRbeta repertoires from subjects exposed to, actively infected with, or recovered from COVID-19. Where available, HLA class I and class II types were taken from metadata supplied by the sample provider and were not determined by assay-based typing. The material from the prospective study consisted of cDNA or gDNA derived from T cells, B-cell-depleted T cells, or PBMCs. The repertoires were released in a freely available public database meant as a resource for research on the immune response to SARS-CoV-2. Nearly every sample came with metadata listing a de-identified subject ID, COVID-19 status, age in years and sex.

The research as a whole found: The amount of clinical and demographic metadata varied by source and participant and was provided uncurated.

The collaborating institutions used their own protocols to collect whole blood in K2EDTA tubes. For TCRbeta analysis, collaborators shipped samples as frozen whole blood, isolated PBMCs, or DNA extracted from either of those sample types. A note on this clone: It has no known antigen specificity. There are no base qualities to consult, and no much larger clone falls within one base.

TCRbeta CDR3 regions were amplified from genomic DNA by means of the immunoSEQ Assay, a bias-controlled multiplex PCR. In the authors' own workflow: Nucleated cell counts per sample were estimated from amplification of reference gene primers within the assay. To quantify the absolute abundance of each unique TCRbeta CDR3 rearrangement, sequence reads were collapsed and filtered. For each sample, productive Simpson clonality was calculated by taking the square root of Simpson's diversity index across productive rearrangements. As stored in TCRdb, this immuneACCESS dataset retains in-frame rearrangements with V and J assigned. A fraction of the clones does not appear; measured against another copy, unresolved V genes explain less than half of the discrepancy, and the remainder lacks a known reason. Clone size and V and J calls were adopted from that table, with D and trimming inferred from the DNA. The sample has some 260,000 clones on record, around 85% of them singletons. The ten largest account for 7.5% to 10% of the sample.

V ends up 7 bases short and J 8 bases short, with an unmatched junction base count of 10. The germline V gene yields SGHRS for CDR1 and YFSETQ for CDR2. The CDR3 goes from the cysteine to the phenylalanine over 13 residues. The CDR3 DNA has 39 bases and is translated from base 1. Material for sequencing was peripheral blood. The chain is made from TRBV5-1 and TRBJ1-2; TRBD1 lines up with 8 middle nucleotides. The receptor comes from an elderly man with acute or convalescent COVID-19. The CDR3 has the sequence CASLSGTGRGYTF. The sequence in DNA is TGCGCCAGCTTATCCGGGACAGGCAGAGGCTACACCTTC.